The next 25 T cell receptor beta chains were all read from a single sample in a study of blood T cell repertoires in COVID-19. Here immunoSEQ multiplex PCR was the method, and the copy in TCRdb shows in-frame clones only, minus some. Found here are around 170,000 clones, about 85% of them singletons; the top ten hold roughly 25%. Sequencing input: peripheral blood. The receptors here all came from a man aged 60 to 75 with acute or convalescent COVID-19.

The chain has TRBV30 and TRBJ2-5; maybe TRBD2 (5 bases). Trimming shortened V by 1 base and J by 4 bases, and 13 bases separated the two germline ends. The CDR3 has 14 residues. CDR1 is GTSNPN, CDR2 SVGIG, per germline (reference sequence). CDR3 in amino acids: CAWSDTGFRETQYF. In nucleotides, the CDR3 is TGTGCCTGGAGTGATACGGGGTTCCGAGAGACCCAGTACTTC. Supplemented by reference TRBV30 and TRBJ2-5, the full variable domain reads SQTIHQWPATLVQPVGSPLSLECTVEGTSNPNLYWYRQAAGRGLQLLFYSVGIGQISSEVPQNLSASRPQDRQFILSSKKLLLSDSGFYLCAWSDTGFRETQYFGPGTRLLVL.

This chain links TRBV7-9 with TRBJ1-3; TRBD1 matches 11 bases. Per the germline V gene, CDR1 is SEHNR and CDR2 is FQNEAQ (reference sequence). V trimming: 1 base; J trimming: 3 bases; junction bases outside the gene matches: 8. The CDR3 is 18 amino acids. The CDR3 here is CASSLEGGQGAFGNTIYF. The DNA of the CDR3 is TGTGCCAGCAGCTTAGAAGGTGGACAGGGGGCGTTTGGAAACACCATATATTTT.

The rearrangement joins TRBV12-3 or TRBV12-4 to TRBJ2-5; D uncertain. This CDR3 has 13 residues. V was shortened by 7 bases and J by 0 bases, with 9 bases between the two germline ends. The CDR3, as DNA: TGTGCCAGCACCTTGCGCGACCAAGAGACCCAGTACTTC. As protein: CASTLRDQETQYF.

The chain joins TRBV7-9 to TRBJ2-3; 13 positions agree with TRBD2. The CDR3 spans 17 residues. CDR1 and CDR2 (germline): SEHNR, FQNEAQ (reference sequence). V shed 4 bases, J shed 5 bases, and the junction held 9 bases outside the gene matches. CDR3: CASSSSRLAGGGDTQYF. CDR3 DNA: TGTGCCAGCAGCTCTTCCCGACTAGCGGGAGGTGGAGATACGCAGTATTTT.

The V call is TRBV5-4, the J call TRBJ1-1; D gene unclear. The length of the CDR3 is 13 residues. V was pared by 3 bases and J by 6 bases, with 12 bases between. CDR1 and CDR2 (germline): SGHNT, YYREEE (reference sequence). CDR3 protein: CASSWTGFPEAFF. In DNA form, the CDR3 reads TGTGCCAGCAGCTGGACTGGGTTTCCTGAAGCTTTCTTT. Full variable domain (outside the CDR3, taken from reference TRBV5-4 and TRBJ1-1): ETGVTQSPTHLIKTRGQQVTLRCSSQSGHNTVSWYQQALGQGPQFIFQYYREEENGRGNFPPRFSGLQFPNYSSELNVNALELDDSALYLCASSWTGFPEAFFGQGTRLTVV.

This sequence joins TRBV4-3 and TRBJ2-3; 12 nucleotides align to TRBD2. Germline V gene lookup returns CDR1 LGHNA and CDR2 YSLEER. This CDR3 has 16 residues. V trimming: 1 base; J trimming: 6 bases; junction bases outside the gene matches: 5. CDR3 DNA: TGCGCCAGCAGCCAAGGGACTAGCGGGGCCGGTGATACGCAGTATTTT. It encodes CASSQGTSGAGDTQYF.

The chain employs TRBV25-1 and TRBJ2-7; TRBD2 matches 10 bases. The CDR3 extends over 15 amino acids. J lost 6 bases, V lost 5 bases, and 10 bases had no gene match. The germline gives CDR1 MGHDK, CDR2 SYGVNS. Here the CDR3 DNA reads TGTGCCAGCAGTCCCCGGCTAGCGGGAGCTGGCGAGCAGTACTTC. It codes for CASSPRLAGAGEQYF.

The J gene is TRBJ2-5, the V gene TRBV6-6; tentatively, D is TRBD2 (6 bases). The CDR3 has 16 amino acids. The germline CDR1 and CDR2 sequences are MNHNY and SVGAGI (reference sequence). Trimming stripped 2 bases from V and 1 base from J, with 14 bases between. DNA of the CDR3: TGTGCCAGCAGTTACCGGGCTAGCGTTTTCCAAGAGACCCAGTACTTC. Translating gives CASSYRASVFQETQYF.

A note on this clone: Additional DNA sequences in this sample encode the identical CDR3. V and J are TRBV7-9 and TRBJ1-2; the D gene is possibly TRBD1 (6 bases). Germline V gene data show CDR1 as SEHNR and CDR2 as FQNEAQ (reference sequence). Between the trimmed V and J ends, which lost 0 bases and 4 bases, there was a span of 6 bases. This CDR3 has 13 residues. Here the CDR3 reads CASSLARGYGYTF. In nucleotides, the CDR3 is TGTGCCAGCAGCTTAGCCAGGGGCTATGGCTACACCTTC. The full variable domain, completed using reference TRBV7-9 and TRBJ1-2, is DTGVSQNPRHKITKRGQNVTFRCDPISEHNRLYWYRQTLGQGPEFLTYFQNEAQLEKSRLLSDRFSAERPKGSFSTLEIQRTEQGDSAMYLCASSLARGYGYTFGSGTRLTVV.

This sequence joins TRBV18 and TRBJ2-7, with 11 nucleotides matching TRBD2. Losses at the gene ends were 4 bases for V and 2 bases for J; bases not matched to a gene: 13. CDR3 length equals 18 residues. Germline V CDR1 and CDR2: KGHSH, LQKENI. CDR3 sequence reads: CASSRLAGASGRPYEQYF. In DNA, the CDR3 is TGTGCCAGCTCACGACTTGCGGGGGCTAGCGGGAGGCCCTACGAGCAGTACTTC. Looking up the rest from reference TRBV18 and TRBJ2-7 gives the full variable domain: NAGVMQNPRHLVRRRGQEARLRCSPMKGHSHVYWYRQLPEEGLKFMVYLQKENIIDESGMPKERFSAEFPKEGPSILRIQQVVRGDSAAYFCASSRLAGASGRPYEQYFGPGTRLTVT.

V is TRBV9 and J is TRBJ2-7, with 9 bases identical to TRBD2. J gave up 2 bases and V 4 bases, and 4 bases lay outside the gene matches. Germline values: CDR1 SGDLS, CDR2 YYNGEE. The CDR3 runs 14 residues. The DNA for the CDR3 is TGTGCCAGCAGCTCCGGACTAGCGACCTACGAGCAGTACTTC. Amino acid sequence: CASSSGLATYEQYF.

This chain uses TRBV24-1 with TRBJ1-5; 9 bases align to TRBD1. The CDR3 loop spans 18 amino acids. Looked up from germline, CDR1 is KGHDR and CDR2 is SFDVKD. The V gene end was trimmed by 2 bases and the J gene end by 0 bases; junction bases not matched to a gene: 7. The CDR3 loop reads CATSDSGTGLHSNQPQHF. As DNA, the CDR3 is TGTGCCACCAGTGATTCCGGGACAGGGCTCCATAGCAATCAGCCCCAGCATTTT.

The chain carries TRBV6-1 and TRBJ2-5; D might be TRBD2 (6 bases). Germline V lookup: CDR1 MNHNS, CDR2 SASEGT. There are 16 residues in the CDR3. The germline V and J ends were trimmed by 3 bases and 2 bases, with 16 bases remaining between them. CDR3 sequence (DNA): TGTGCCAGCAGTGACGGGTTAGCGGTGATACAAGAGACCCAGTACTTC. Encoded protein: CASSDGLAVIQETQYF.

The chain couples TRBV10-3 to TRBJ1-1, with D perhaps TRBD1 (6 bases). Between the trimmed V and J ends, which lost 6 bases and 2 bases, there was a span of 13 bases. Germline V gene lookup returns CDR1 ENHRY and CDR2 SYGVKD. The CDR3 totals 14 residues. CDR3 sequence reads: CAISRQAFNTEAFF. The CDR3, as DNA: TGTGCCATCAGCCGACAGGCGTTCAACACTGAAGCTTTCTTT.

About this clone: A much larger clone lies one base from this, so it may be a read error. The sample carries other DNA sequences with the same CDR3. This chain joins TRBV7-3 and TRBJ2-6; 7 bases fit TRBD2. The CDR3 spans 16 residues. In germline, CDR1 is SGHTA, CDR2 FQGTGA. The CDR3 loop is CASSTHGGAGANVLTF. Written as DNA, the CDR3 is TGCGCCAGCAGCACACATGGGGGGGCTGGGGCCAACGTCCTGACTTTC.

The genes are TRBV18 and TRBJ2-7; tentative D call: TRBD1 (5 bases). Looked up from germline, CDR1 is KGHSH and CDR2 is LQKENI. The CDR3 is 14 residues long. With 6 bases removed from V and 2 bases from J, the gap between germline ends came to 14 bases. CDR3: CASSPTQGAYEQYV. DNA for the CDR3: TGTGCCAGCTCGCCAACTCAGGGTGCCTACGAGCAGTACGTC.

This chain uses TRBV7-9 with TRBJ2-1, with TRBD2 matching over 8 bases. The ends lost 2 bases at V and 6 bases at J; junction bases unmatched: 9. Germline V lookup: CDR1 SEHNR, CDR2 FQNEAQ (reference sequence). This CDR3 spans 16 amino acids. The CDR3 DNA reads TGTGCCAGCAGCTTACCGGGAGGGCTGTTAGGCAATGAGCAGTTCTTC. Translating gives CASSLPGGLLGNEQFF.

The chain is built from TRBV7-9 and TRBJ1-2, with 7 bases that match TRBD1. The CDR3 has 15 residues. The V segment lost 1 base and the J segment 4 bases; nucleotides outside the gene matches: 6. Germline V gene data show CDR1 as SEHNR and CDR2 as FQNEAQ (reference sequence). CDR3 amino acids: CASSLGDSRGYGYTF. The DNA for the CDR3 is TGTGCCAGCAGCTTAGGGGACAGTCGAGGCTATGGCTACACCTTC.

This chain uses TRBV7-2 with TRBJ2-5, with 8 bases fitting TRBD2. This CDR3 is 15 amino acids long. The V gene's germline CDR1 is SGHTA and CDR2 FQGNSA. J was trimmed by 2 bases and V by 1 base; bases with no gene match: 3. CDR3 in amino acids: CASSLERGTQETQYF. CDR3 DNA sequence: TGTGCCAGCAGCTTAGAGCGGGGGACTCAAGAGACCCAGTACTTC.

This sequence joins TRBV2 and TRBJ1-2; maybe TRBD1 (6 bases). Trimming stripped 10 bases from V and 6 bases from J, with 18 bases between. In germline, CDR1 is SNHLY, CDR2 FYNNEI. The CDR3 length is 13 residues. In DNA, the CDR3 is TGTGCCACCGCAGGGGCTAGATCTAATGGCTACACCTTC. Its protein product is CATAGARSNGYTF.

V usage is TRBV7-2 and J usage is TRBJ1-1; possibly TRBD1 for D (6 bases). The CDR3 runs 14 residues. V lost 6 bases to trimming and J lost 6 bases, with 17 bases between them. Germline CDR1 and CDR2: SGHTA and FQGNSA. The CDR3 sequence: CASSLGGGGSEAFF. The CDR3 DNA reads TGTGCCAGCAGTTTGGGTGGCGGGGGCTCTGAAGCTTTCTTT.

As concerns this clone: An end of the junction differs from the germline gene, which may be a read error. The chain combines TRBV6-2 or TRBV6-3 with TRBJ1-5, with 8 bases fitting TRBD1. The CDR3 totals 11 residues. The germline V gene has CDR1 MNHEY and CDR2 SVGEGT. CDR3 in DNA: TGTGCCAGCAGTTGGACAGGGTCCGGAGGGTTT. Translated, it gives CASSWTGSGGF.

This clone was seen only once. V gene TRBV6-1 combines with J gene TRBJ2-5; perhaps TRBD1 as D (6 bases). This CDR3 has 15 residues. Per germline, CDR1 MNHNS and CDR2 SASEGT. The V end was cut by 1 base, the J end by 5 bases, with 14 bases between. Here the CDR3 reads CASSEGGQGSETQYF. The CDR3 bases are TGTGCCAGCAGTGAAGGGGGGCAGGGGTCCGAGACCCAGTACTTC.

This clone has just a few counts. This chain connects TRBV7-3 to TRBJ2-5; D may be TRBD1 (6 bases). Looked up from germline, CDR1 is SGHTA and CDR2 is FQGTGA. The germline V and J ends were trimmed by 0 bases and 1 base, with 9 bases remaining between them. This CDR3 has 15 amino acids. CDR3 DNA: TGTGCCAGCAGCTTAACGGGGACAATCCAAGAGACCCAGTACTTC. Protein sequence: CASSLTGTIQETQYF.

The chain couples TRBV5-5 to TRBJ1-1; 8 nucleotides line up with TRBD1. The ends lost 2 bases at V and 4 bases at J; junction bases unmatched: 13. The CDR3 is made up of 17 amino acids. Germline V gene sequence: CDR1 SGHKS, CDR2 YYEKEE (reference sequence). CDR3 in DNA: TGTGCCAGCAGCTTAGAAGACAGGGGTTCCTCGAGCACTGAAGCTTTCTTT. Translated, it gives CASSLEDRGSSSTEAFF.